This T cell receptor (beta chain) was recovered during a study of T cells in Graves' hyperthyroidism and ophthalmopathy. Patients affected by ophthalmopathy presented a Clinical Activity Score of at least 3, a NOSPECS grade of at least 4, and disease duration below 3 months. The CDR3 is 13 amino acids. Germline CDR1 GTSNPN, CDR2 SVGIG (reference sequence). The V end was cut by 0 bases, the J end by 10 bases, with 13 bases between. Amplification yielded TCR beta CDR3 regions, with RNA transcripts as the source. First-round RT-PCR of the TCR CDR3 relied on the HTBI primer set. MiXCR, applied by TCRdb to the multiplex PCR reads, yields one record per CDR3 protein. The sample includes 490,000 or so distinct CDR3 sequences, around a fifth of them seen just once. This clonotype was recorded at least ten times.

Sequenced input: blood. This TCR was recovered from a woman between 70 and 85 years old with Graves' ophthalmopathy. The V and J genes are TRBV30 and TRBJ2-1, with D tentatively TRBD1 or TRBD2 (5 bases each). The CDR3 DNA reads as TGTGCCTGGAGTGTACTGGGGACGGGAGAGCAGTTCTTC. It specifies CAWSVLGTGEQFF.